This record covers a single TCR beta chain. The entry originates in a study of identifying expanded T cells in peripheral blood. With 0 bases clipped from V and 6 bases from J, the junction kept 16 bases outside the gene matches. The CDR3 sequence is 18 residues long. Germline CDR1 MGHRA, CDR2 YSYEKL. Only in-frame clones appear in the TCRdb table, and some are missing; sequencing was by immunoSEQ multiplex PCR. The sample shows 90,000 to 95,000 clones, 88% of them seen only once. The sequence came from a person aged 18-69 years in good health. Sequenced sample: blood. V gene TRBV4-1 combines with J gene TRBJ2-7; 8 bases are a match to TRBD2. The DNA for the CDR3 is TGCGCCAGCAGCCAAGAGGGGGTGTTGGTAGCGGGACGCTTCGAGCAGTACTTC. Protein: CASSQEGVLVAGRFEQYF.